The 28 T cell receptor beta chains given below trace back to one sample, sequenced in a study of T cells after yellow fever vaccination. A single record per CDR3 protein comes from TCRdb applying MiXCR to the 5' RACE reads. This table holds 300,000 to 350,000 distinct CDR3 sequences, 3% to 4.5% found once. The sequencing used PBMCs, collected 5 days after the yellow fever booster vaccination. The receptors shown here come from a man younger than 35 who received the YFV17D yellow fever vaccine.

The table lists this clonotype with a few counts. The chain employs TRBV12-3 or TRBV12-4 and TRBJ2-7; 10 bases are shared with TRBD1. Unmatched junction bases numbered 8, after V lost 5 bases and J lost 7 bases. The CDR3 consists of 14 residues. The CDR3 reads CASSPDRGRREQYF. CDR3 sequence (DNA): TGTGCCAGCAGTCCCGACAGGGGGCGGCGGGAGCAGTACTTC.

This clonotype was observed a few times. CDR3 nucleotide sequence: TGTGCCAGCAGCTTAGACCCCGGGACAGCTAACACTGAAGCTTTCTTT. As protein: CASSLDPGTANTEAFF. This chain joins TRBV11-2 and TRBJ1-1, with 7 bases that match TRBD1. The CDR3 spans 16 residues. Trimming cost V 0 bases and J 2 bases; bases outside gene matches: 6. CDR1 and CDR2 from the germline V gene are SGHAT and FQNNGV.

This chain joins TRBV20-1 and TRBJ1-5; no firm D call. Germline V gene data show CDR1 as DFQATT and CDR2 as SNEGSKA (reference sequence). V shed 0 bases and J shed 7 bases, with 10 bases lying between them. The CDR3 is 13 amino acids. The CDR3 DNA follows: TGCAGTGCTAGAGAGACCTGGCACCAGCCCCAGCATTTT. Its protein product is CSARETWHQPQHF.

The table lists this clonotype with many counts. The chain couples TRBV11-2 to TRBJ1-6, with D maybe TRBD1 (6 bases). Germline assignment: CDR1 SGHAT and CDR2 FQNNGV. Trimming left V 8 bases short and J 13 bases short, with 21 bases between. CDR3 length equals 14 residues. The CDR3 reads CASGVMRDNRPLHF. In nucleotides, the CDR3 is TGTGCCAGCGGAGTTATGAGGGACAATCGCCCCCTCCACTTT.

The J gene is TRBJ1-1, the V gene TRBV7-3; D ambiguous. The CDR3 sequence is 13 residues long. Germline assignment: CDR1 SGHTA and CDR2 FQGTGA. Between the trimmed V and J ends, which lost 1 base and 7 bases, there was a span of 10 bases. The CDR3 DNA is TGTGCCAGCAGCTTAATAGGGTTTGGTGAAGCTTTCTTT. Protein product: CASSLIGFGEAFF.

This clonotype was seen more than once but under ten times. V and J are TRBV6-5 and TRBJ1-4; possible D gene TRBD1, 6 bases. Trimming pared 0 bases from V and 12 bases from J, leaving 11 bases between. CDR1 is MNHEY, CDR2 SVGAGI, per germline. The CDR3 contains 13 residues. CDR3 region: CASSYSNRGQLFF. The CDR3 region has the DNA TGTGCCAGCAGTTACTCGAATCGGGGGCAACTGTTTTTT.

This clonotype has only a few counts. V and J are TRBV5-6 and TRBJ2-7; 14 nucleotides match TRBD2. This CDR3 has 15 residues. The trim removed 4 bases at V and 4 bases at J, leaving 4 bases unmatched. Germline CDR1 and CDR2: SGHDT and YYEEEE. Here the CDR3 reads CASSMTSGGGYEQYV. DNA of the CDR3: TGTGCCAGCAGCATGACTAGCGGGGGGGGATACGAGCAGTACGTC.

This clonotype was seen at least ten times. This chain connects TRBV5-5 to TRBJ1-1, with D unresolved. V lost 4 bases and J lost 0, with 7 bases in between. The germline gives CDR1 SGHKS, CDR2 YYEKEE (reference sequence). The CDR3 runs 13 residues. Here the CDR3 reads CASSVQMNTEAFF. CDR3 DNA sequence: TGTGCCAGCAGCGTACAGATGAACACTGAAGCTTTCTTT.

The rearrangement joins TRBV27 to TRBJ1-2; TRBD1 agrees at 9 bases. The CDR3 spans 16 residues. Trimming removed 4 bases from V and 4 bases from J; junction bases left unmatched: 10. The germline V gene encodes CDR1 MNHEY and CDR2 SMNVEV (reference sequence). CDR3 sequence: CASSSTGTGYFYGYTF. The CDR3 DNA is TGTGCCAGCAGTTCCACCGGGACAGGGTATTTCTATGGCTACACCTTC.

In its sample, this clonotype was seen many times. CDR3 DNA sequence: TGCGCCAGCAGCCAGCAGGGGCTCTCTGGGGCCAACGTCCTGACTTTC. Translating it yields CASSQQGLSGANVLTF. The chain links TRBV4-3 to TRBJ2-6, with D possibly being TRBD1 (6 bases). The V end lost 3 bases, the J end lost 0 bases, and 9 bases lay between the germline ends. The germline V gene has CDR1 LGHNA and CDR2 YSLEER. The CDR3 is 16 residues long.

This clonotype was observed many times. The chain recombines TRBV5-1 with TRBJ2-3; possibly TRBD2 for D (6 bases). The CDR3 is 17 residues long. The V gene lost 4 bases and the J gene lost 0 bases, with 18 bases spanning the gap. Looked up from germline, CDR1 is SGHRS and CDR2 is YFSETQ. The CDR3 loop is CASSIPSSENSTDTQYF. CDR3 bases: TGCGCCAGCAGCATACCCTCTAGCGAGAATAGCACAGATACGCAGTATTTT. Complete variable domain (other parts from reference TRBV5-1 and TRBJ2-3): KAGVTQTPRYLIKTRGQQVTLSCSPISGHRSVSWYQQTPGQGLQFLFEYFSETQRNKGNFPGRFSGRQFSNSRSEMNVSTLELGDSALYLCASSIPSSENSTDTQYFGPGTRLTVL.

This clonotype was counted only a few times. The DNA of the CDR3 is TGTGCCAGCGGGGACGCCGATGAGCAGTTCTTC. This sequence encodes CASGDADEQFF. The rearrangement uses TRBV28 and TRBJ2-1; the D gene could be TRBD1 or TRBD2 (5 bases each). V gave up 8 bases and J gave up 8 bases, with 10 bases separating them. Per germline, CDR1 MDHEN and CDR2 SYDVKM. CDR3 length: 11 amino acids. Variable domain in full (rest from reference TRBV28 and TRBJ2-1): DVKVTQSSRYLVKRTGEKVFLECVQDMDHENMFWYRQDPGLGLRLIYFSYDVKMKEKGDIPEGYSVSREKKERFSLILESASTNQTSMYLCASGDADEQFFGPGTRLTVL.

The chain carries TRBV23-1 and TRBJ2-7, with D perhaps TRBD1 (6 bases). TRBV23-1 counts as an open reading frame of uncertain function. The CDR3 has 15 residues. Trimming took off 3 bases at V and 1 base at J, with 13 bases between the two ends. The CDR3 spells CASSHSPGDSYEQYV. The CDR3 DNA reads TGCGCCAGCAGTCACTCACCAGGGGATTCCTACGAGCAGTACGTC.

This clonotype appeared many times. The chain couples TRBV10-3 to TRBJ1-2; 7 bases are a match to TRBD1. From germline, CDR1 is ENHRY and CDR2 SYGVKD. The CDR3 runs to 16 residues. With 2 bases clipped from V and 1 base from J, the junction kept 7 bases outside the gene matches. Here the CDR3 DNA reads TGTGCCATCAGTGAGGCGACAGGGATTTTTAACTATGGCTACACCTTC. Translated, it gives CAISEATGIFNYGYTF.

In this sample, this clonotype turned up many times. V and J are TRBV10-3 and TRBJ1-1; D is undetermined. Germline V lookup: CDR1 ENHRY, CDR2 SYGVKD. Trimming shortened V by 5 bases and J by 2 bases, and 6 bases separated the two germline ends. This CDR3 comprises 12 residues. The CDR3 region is CAISQVNTEAFF. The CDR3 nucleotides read TGTGCCATCAGTCAGGTAAACACTGAAGCTTTCTTT.

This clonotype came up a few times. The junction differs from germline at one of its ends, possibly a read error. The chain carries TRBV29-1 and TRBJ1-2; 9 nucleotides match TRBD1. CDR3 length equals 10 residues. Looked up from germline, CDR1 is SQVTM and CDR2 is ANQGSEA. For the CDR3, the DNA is TGCAGCGTTACCACAGGGGGCGCGTTCTTC. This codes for CSVTTGGAFF.

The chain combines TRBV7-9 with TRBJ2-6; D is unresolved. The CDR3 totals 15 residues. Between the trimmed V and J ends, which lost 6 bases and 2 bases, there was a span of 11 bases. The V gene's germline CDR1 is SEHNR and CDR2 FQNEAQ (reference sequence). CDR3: CASSPTQTGANVLTF. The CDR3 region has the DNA TGTGCCAGCAGTCCGACACAGACTGGGGCCAACGTCCTGACTTTC.

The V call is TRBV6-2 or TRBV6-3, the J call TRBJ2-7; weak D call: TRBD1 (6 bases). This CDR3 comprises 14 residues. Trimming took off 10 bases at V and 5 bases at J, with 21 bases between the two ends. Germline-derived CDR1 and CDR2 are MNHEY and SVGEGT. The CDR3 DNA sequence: TGTGCCATCAGAGGGGGACGTGAGCTCGACGAGCAGTACTTC. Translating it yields CAIRGGRELDEQYF.

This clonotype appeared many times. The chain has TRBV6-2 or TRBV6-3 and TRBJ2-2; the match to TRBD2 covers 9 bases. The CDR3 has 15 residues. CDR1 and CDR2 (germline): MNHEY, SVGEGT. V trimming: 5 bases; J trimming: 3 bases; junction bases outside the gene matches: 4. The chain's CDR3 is CASSGTSSDTGELFF. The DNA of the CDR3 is TGTGCCAGCAGTGGGACTAGCTCGGACACCGGGGAGCTGTTTTTT.

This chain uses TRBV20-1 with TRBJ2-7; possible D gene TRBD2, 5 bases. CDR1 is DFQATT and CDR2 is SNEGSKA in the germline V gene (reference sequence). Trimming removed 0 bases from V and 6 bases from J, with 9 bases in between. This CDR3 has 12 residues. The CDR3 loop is CSARDPTTEQYF. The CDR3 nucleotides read TGCAGTGCTAGAGATCCGACTACCGAGCAGTACTTC.

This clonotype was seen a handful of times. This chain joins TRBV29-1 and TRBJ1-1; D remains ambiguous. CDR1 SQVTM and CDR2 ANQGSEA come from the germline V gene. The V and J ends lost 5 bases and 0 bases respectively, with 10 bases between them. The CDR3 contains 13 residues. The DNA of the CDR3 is TGCAGCGTTAGGCACAAGGTGAACACTGAAGCTTTCTTT. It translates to CSVRHKVNTEAFF.

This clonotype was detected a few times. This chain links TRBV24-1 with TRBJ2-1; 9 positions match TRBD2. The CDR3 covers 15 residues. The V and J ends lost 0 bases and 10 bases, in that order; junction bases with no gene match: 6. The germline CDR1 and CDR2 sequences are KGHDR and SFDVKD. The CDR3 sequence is CATSDLGLAIGEQFF. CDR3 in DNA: TGTGCCACCAGTGATTTGGGACTAGCGATAGGAGAGCAGTTCTTC.

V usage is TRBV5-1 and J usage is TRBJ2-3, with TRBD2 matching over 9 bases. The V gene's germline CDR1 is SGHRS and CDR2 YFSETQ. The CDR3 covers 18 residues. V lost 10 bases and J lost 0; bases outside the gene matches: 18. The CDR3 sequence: CAGPESSGGANSTDTQYF. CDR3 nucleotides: TGCGCCGGACCCGAAAGTAGCGGGGGAGCCAATAGCACAGATACGCAGTATTTT. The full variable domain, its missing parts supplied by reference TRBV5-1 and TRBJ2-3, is KAGVTQTPRYLIKTRGQQVTLSCSPISGHRSVSWYQQTPGQGLQFLFEYFSETQRNKGNFPGRFSGRQFSNSRSEMNVSTLELGDSALYLCAGPESSGGANSTDTQYFGPGTRLTVL.

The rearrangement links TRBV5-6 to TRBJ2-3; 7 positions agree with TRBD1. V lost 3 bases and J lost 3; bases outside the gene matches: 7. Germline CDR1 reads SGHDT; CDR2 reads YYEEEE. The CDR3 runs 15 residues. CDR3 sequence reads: CASSYDRVYTDTQYF. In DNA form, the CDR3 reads TGTGCCAGCAGCTACGACAGGGTCTATACAGATACGCAGTATTTT.

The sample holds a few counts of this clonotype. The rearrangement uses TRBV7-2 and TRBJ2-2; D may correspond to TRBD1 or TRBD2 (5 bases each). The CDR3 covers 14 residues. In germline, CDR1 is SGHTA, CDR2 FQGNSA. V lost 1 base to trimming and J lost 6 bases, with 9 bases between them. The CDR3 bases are TGTGCCAGCAGCTTAGTGGGGGTATCCGGGGAGCTGTTTTTT. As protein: CASSLVGVSGELFF.

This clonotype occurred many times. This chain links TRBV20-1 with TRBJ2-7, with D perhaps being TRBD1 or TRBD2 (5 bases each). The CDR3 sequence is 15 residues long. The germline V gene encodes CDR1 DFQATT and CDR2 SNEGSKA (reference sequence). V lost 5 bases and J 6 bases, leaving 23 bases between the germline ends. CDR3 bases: TGCAGTGCTCCACAGCCGGGACCGCCTTCGAGCGAGCAGTACTTC. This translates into CSAPQPGPPSSEQYF.

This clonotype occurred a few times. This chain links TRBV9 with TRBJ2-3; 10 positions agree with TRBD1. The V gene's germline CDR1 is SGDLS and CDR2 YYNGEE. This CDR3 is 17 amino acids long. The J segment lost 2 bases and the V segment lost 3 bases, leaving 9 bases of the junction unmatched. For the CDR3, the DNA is TGTGCCAGCAGCGGCCTAGGGGGACAGGGGTCCACAGATACGCAGTATTTT. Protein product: CASSGLGGQGSTDTQYF.

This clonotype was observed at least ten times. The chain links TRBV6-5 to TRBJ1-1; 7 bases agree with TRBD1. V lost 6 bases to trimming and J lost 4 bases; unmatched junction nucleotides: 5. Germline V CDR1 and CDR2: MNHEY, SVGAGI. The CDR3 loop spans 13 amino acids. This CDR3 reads CASSRGQVTEAFF. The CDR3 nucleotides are TGTGCCAGCAGCCGCGGACAGGTCACTGAAGCTTTCTTT.